These 31 T cell receptor beta chains share one sample of origin, sequenced in a study of shared clonotypes between healthy human individuals. Here immunoSEQ multiplex PCR was the method, and the copy in TCRdb shows in-frame clones only, minus some. The data contain under 1,900,000 clones, approximately 98.5% of them seen just once; the ten biggest clones take up about 0.34%. What was sequenced was naive CD4+ T cells sorted from blood. Specified subset: CD45RA+ positively selected. The receptors originated from a man aged 30 to 39 in good health.

The chain recombines TRBV29-1 with TRBJ2-3; 9 bases match TRBD2. The germline V gene encodes CDR1 SQVTM and CDR2 ANQGSEA. The V and J ends lost 6 bases and 0 bases, in that order; junction bases with no gene match: 7. The CDR3 runs to 15 residues. CDR3 region: CSVLRLAESTDTQYF. The CDR3 DNA sequence: TGCAGCGTGCTGCGACTAGCGGAAAGCACAGATACGCAGTATTTT.

DNA of the CDR3: TGTGCCAGCAGTGTCGAGGGCGGTCAGCCCCAGCATTTT. Translating gives CASSVEGGQPQHF. This chain joins TRBV6-4 and TRBJ1-5; D is uncertain. The germline V and J ends were trimmed by 4 bases and 6 bases, with 10 bases remaining between them. The CDR3 has 13 residues. CDR1 and CDR2 from the germline V gene are MRHNA and SNTAGT.

The CDR3 DNA reads as TGTGCCAGCAGCCTAGGGACAGAGAGCTCCTACGAGCAGTACTTC. Protein product: CASSLGTESSYEQYF. The rearrangement uses TRBV7-7 and TRBJ2-7; the match to TRBD1 covers 7 bases. Trimming at V came to 5 bases and at J to 0 bases, leaving 7 bases not matched to a gene. The CDR3 spans 15 residues. In germline, CDR1 is SSHAT, CDR2 FNYEAQ (reference sequence).

The chain uses TRBV10-1 and TRBJ2-1; D is unresolved. Germline assignment: CDR1 WNHNN and CDR2 SYGVQD (reference sequence). The CDR3 runs to 13 residues. Between the trimmed V and J ends, which lost 6 bases and 13 bases, there was a span of 19 bases. Here the CDR3 DNA reads TGCGCCAGCAGCCGTGGAAATGAGCAGGACCAGTTCTTC. Residues: CASSRGNEQDQFF.

The gene calls are TRBV5-8 and TRBJ2-1; 9 nucleotides align to TRBD2. CDR1 SGHTS and CDR2 YDEGEE come from the germline V gene. This CDR3 spans 17 amino acids. The J segment lost 3 bases and the V segment lost 6 bases, leaving 13 bases of the junction unmatched. The CDR3 nucleotides are TGTGCCAGCATAACCCCCGTGGGACTAGCCCTCTACAATGAGCAGTTCTTC. Translated: CASITPVGLALYNEQFF.

This clone was seen just once. The J gene is TRBJ2-7, the V gene TRBV18, with a weak D call TRBD2 (6 bases). The length of the CDR3 is 13 residues. V dropped 6 bases and J dropped 9 bases, with 18 bases sitting between them. In germline, CDR1 is KGHSH, CDR2 LQKENI. The CDR3: CASSLDRETGQYF. For the CDR3, the DNA is TGTGCCAGCTCCCTGGACCGGGAGACCGGGCAGTACTTC.

The J gene is TRBJ2-2, the V gene TRBV2; 7 nucleotides agree with TRBD2. The junction had 6 bases not matched to a gene; V was cut back by 3 bases and J by 2 bases. The germline V gene has CDR1 SNHLY and CDR2 FYNNEI. The CDR3 length is 16 residues. The CDR3 region is CASSEASGGNTGELFF. CDR3 coding DNA: TGTGCCAGCAGTGAGGCTAGCGGAGGAAACACCGGGGAGCTGTTTTTT.

V usage is TRBV7-2 and J usage is TRBJ1-2; D gene ambiguous. The germline V gene encodes CDR1 SGHTA and CDR2 FQGNSA. CDR3 length: 12 residues. V was cut by 1 base and J by 14 bases, with 14 bases left in between. The CDR3 bases are TGTGCCAGCAGCTTAGTCGGGGTCGGGAGGACCTTC. This encodes CASSLVGVGRTF.

The chain links TRBV4-3 to TRBJ2-1; unclear D gene. Trimming took 2 bases from V and 7 from J, leaving 12 bases between them. Germline V gives CDR1 LGHNA, CDR2 YSLEER. This CDR3 comprises 14 residues. CDR3 sequence reads: CASSQQREENEQFF. CDR3 in DNA: TGCGCCAGCAGCCAACAAAGGGAAGAGAATGAGCAGTTCTTC.

The chain couples TRBV2 to TRBJ1-2; 8 bases map to TRBD1. CDR1 is SNHLY and CDR2 is FYNNEI in the germline V gene. The ends lost 4 bases at V and 4 bases at J; junction bases unmatched: 8. The CDR3 covers 15 residues. The CDR3 DNA sequence: TGTGCCAGCAGTGCGGACAGGGCGGAGGTCTATGGCTACACCTTC. Translated: CASSADRAEVYGYTF.

This CDR3 reads CASTRTNTGELFF. The CDR3 DNA reads TGTGCCAGTACACGGACGAACACCGGGGAGCTGTTTTTT. The chain couples TRBV19 to TRBJ2-2, with unresolved D. The CDR3 loop spans 13 amino acids. Germline V gene lookup returns CDR1 LNHDA and CDR2 SQIVND (reference sequence). The V gene lost 7 bases and the J gene lost 0 bases, with 6 bases spanning the gap.

The V and J genes are TRBV28 and TRBJ2-7, with TRBD2 matching 7 bases. CDR1 and CDR2 (germline): MDHEN, SYDVKM. V lost 7 bases to trimming and J lost 3 bases; unmatched junction nucleotides: 12. This CDR3 comprises 15 residues. CDR3 in DNA: TGTGCCAGCATTCCCCTAGGAGGGAGGGGCTACGAGCAGTACTTC. Protein product: CASIPLGGRGYEQYF.

The gene calls are TRBV7-8 and TRBJ2-3; D perhaps matches TRBD1 (5 bases). CDR1 is SGHVS and CDR2 is FQNEAQ in the germline V gene. With 1 base removed from V and 1 base from J, the gap between germline ends came to 12 bases. This CDR3 contains 16 residues. The chain's CDR3 is CASSLGPGWGTDTQYF. In nucleotides, the CDR3 is TGTGCCAGCAGCTTAGGCCCAGGGTGGGGCACAGATACGCAGTATTTT. The full variable domain, with the rest looked up from reference TRBV7-8 and TRBJ2-3, is GAGVSQSPRYKVAKRGQDVALRCDPISGHVSLFWYQQALGQGPEFLTYFQNEAQLDKSGLPSDRFFAERPEGSVSTLKIQRTQQEDSAVYLCASSLGPGWGTDTQYFGPGTRLTVL.

The gene calls are TRBV11-2 and TRBJ1-2, with a possible D match to TRBD1 (5 bases). Germline CDR1 and CDR2: SGHAT and FQNNGV. Trimming pared 8 bases from V and 3 bases from J, leaving 16 bases between. The CDR3 loop spans 14 amino acids. The CDR3 spells CASEDSQVDYGYTF. DNA for the CDR3: TGTGCCAGCGAAGACAGTCAGGTAGACTATGGCTACACCTTC.

The rearrangement joins TRBV11-3 to TRBJ2-1, with 9 bases fitting TRBD2. Germline-derived CDR1 and CDR2 are SGHNT and YENEEA. The CDR3 loop spans 16 amino acids. The V segment lost 0 bases and the J segment 5 bases; nucleotides outside the gene matches: 5. The CDR3 DNA follows: TGTGCCAGCAGCTTAGATAGCGGGGGACTGGACAATGAGCAGTTCTTC. Encoded protein: CASSLDSGGLDNEQFF.

The chain uses TRBV6-5 and TRBJ2-7, with 9 bases matching TRBD1. CDR3 length equals 15 residues. CDR1 and CDR2 from the germline V gene are MNHEY and SVGAGI. V gave up 5 bases and J gave up 3 bases; unmatched junction bases: 8. CDR3 nucleotides: TGTGCCAGCAGTCCAAGCGGACAGGGGAACTACGAGCAGTACTTC. It codes for CASSPSGQGNYEQYF.

This clone was picked up one time. This rearrangement joins TRBV15 to TRBJ2-7; no clear D gene. The V end was cut by 0 bases, the J end by 3 bases, with 15 bases between. This CDR3 is built from 16 residues. Germline CDR1 LNHNV, CDR2 YYDKDF (reference sequence). Here the CDR3 reads CATSRDHPGLYYEQYF. CDR3 nucleotide sequence: TGTGCCACCAGCAGAGATCACCCAGGATTGTACTACGAGCAGTACTTC.

The chain employs TRBV11-2 and TRBJ2-7, with no clear D. The CDR3 spans 13 residues. Germline V gives CDR1 SGHAT, CDR2 FQNNGV. The V end was cut by 0 bases, the J end by 5 bases, with 8 bases between. CDR3 nucleotide sequence: TGTGCCAGCAGCTTAGACCTATCCCACGAGCAGTACTTC. It codes for CASSLDLSHEQYF.

The chain employs TRBV2 and TRBJ2-3; TRBD2 aligns across 11 bases. The germline V gene has CDR1 SNHLY and CDR2 FYNNEI. Trimming cost V 5 bases and J 2 bases; bases outside gene matches: 6. This CDR3 region has 16 residues. In DNA, the CDR3 is TGTGCCAGCAGTAAAATAGCGGGAGGGTACACAGATACGCAGTATTTT. Translated: CASSKIAGGYTDTQYF.

This clone was detected once. The rearrangement uses TRBV23-1 and TRBJ2-4; TRBD1 might be the D (6 bases). TRBV23-1 is identified as an open reading frame with a role that is uncertain. V dropped 0 bases and J dropped 0 bases, with 9 bases sitting between them. There are 16 residues in the CDR3. As DNA, the CDR3 is TGCGCCAGCAGTCAATCGTGGGGGCAAGCCAAAAACATTCAGTACTTC. This encodes CASSQSWGQAKNIQYF.

This clone is a singleton in its sample. V usage is TRBV9 and J usage is TRBJ2-3; D uncertain. V shed 0 bases and J shed 10 bases, with 9 bases lying between them. CDR3 length equals 12 residues. Germline V CDR1 and CDR2: SGDLS, YYNGEE. The CDR3 loop is CASSVDLGSQYF. CDR3 DNA sequence: TGTGCCAGCAGCGTAGATCTGGGTTCGCAGTATTTT.

The rearrangement links TRBV7-9 to TRBJ1-1; D gene ambiguous. Trimming cost V 1 base and J 1 base, with 7 bases left between them. CDR3 size: 14 residues. The germline CDR1 and CDR2 sequences are SEHNR and FQNEAQ (reference sequence). CDR3: CASSLDRGNTEAFF. CDR3 in DNA: TGTGCCAGCAGCTTAGATCGGGGGAACACTGAAGCTTTCTTT.

The chain has TRBV7-9 and TRBJ2-1; TRBD2 matches 12 bases. Germline V gene data show CDR1 as SEHNR and CDR2 as FQNEAQ (reference sequence). This CDR3 comprises 15 residues. V shed 9 bases and J 3 bases; nucleotides not matched to a gene: 6. CDR3 nucleotides: TGTGCCAGTGTCAAGACTAGCGGGAGCTACAATGAGCAGTTCTTC. This gives the protein CASVKTSGSYNEQFF.

The chain recombines TRBV9 with TRBJ2-5, with a possible D match to TRBD1 (5 bases). The CDR3 totals 13 residues. The V end was cut by 3 bases, the J end by 6 bases, with 12 bases between. Germline V CDR1 and CDR2: SGDLS, YYNGEE. The CDR3 nucleotides are TGTGCCAGCAGCGAGATTGGGGCGAAGACCCAGTACTTC. It codes for CASSEIGAKTQYF.

This clone was recorded only once. The rearrangement uses TRBV7-6 and TRBJ2-5; 9 positions match TRBD2. This CDR3 comprises 18 residues. Losses at the gene ends were 5 bases for V and 6 bases for J; bases not matched to a gene: 19. Germline CDR1 and CDR2: SGHVS and FNYEAQ. This CDR3 is CASSLQASSGTSLQTQYF. The CDR3 region has the DNA TGTGCCAGCAGCCTACAGGCGTCTAGCGGGACCTCCCTTCAGACCCAGTACTTC. Full variable domain (missing parts from reference TRBV7-6 and TRBJ2-5): GAGVSQSPRYKVTKRGQDVALRCDPISGHVSLYWYRQALGQGPEFLTYFNYEAQQDKSGLPNDRFSAERPEGSISTLTIQRTEQRDSAMYRCASSLQASSGTSLQTQYFGPGTRLLVL.

The chain has TRBV5-1 and TRBJ2-7; a possible D gene is TRBD2 (5 bases). The CDR3 extends over 16 amino acids. V lost 2 bases and J lost 2, with 17 bases in between. CDR1 SGHRS and CDR2 YFSETQ come from the germline V gene. The CDR3: CASSFGSGGPPYEQYF. In DNA form, the CDR3 reads TGCGCCAGCAGCTTCGGATCAGGAGGCCCACCCTACGAGCAGTACTTC.

The chain combines TRBV30 with TRBJ2-5; unclear D gene. This CDR3 has 13 amino acids. CDR1 GTSNPN and CDR2 SVGIG come from the germline V gene (reference sequence). Trimming shortened V by 3 bases and J by 5 bases, and 13 bases separated the two germline ends. The CDR3 protein is CAWRGLVSETQYF. The CDR3 DNA sequence: TGTGCCTGGAGAGGGCTAGTTAGCGAGACCCAGTACTTC.

J is TRBJ1-3 and V is TRBV11-2; D possibly corresponds to TRBD1 (5 bases). This CDR3 region has 16 residues. Germline CDR1 is SGHAT and CDR2 is FQNNGV. V dropped 1 base and J dropped 1 base, with 11 bases sitting between them. CDR3 region: CASSLGPRGSGNTIYF. The CDR3 nucleotides read TGTGCCAGCAGCTTAGGGCCCCGGGGGTCTGGAAACACCATATATTTT.

The rearrangement links TRBV4-1 to TRBJ2-3; D perhaps matches TRBD2 (5 bases). Trimming took 0 bases from V and 1 from J, leaving 8 bases between them. The germline gives CDR1 MGHRA, CDR2 YSYEKL. The CDR3 covers 15 residues. In DNA, the CDR3 is TGCGCCAGCAGCCAAGAGCGGGTGGGCACAGATACGCAGTATTTT. It is translated as CASSQERVGTDTQYF.

J is TRBJ2-1 and V is TRBV28; tentatively, D is TRBD1 (5 bases). Germline V lookup: CDR1 MDHEN, CDR2 SYDVKM. The CDR3 runs 17 residues. V lost 6 bases and J lost 8, with 26 bases in between. CDR3 DNA: TGTGCCAGCAGAACCCTGTTACTGTTTAAGGGGTCCGATGAGCAGTTCTTC. Translating gives CASRTLLLFKGSDEQFF.

V usage is TRBV27 and J usage is TRBJ1-2, with a tentative D call TRBD1 (6 bases). Germline assignment: CDR1 MNHEY and CDR2 SMNVEV (reference sequence). Trimming stripped 3 bases from V and 3 bases from J, with 23 bases between. CDR3 size: 18 residues. CDR3 loop: CASSFFRDSRGAYYGYTF. DNA for the CDR3: TGTGCCAGCAGTTTTTTTCGCGATTCAAGGGGGGCGTACTATGGCTACACCTTC.